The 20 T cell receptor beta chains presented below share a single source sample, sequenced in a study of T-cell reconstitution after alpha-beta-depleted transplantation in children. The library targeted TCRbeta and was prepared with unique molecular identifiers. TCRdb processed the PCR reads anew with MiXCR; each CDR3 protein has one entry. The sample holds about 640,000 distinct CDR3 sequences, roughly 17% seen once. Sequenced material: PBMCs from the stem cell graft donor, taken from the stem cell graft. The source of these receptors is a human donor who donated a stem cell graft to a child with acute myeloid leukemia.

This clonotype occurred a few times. CDR3 nucleotide sequence: TGCAGTACCGGGTTCCACACAGATACGCAGTATTTT. It specifies CSTGFHTDTQYF. This sequence joins TRBV20-1 and TRBJ2-3, with D unresolved. The CDR3 runs 12 residues. Germline V lookup: CDR1 DFQATT, CDR2 SNEGSKA (reference sequence). Trimming removed 8 bases at V and 2 bases at J, with 11 bases between.

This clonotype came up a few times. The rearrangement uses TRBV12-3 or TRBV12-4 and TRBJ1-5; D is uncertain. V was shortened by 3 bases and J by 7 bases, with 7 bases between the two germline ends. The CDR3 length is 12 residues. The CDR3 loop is CASSFGKQPQHF. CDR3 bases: TGTGCCAGCAGTTTCGGGAAACAGCCCCAGCATTTT.

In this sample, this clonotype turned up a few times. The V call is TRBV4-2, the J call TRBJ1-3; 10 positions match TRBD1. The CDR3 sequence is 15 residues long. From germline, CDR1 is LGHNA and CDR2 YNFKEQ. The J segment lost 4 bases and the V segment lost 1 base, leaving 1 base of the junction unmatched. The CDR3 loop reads CASSQGTGGGNTIYF. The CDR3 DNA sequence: TGTGCCAGCAGCCAAGGGACAGGGGGAGGAAACACCATATATTTT.

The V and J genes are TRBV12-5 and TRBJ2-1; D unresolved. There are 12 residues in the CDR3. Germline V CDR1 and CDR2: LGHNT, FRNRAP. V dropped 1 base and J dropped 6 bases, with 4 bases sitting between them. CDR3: CASGLAGNEQFF. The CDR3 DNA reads TGTGCTAGTGGTTTGGCAGGCAATGAGCAGTTCTTC.

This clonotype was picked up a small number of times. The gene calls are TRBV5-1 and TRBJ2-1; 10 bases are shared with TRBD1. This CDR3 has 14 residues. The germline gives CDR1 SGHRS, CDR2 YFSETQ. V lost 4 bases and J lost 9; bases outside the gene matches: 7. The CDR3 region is CASSVPGQGTEQFF. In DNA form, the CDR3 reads TGCGCCAGCAGCGTACCGGGACAGGGGACTGAGCAGTTCTTC.

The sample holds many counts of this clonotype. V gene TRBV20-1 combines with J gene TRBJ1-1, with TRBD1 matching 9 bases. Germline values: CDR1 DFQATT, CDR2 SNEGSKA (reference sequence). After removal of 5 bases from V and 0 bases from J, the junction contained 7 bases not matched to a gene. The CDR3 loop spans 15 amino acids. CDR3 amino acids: CSAVGTGNMNTEAFF. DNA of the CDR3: TGCAGTGCTGTTGGGACAGGGAACATGAACACTGAAGCTTTCTTT.

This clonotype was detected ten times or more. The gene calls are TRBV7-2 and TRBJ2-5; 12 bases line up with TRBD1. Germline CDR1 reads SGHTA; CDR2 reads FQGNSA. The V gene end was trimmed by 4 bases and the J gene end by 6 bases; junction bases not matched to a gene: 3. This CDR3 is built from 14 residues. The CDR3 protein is CASSSGQGAKTQYF. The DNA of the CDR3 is TGTGCCAGCAGCTCGGGACAGGGGGCTAAGACCCAGTACTTC.

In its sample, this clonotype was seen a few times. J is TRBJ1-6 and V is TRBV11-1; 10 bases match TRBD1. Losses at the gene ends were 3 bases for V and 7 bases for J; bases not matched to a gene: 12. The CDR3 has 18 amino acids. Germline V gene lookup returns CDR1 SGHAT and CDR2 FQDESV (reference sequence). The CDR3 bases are TGTGCCAGCAGCTTTACACAAACGACAGGGGGCGGGAATTCACCCCTCCACTTT. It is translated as CASSFTQTTGGGNSPLHF.

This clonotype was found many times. The CDR3 sequence is CASSSGPEETQYF. As DNA, the CDR3 is TGTGCCAGCAGTTCGGGACCGGAAGAGACCCAGTACTTC. The V gene is TRBV12-3 or TRBV12-4, the J gene TRBJ2-5, with D perhaps assigned TRBD1 or TRBD2 (5 bases each). With 4 bases removed from V and 3 bases from J, the gap between germline ends came to 9 bases. The CDR3 is 13 residues long.

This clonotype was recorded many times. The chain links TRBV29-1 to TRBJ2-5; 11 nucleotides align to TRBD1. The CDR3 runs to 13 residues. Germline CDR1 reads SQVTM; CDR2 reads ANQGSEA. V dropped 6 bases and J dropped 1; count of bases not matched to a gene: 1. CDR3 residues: CSVGTGGQETQYF. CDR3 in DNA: TGCAGCGTGGGGACAGGGGGCCAAGAGACCCAGTACTTC. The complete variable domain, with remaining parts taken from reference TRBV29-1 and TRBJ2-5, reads SAVISQKPSRDICQRGTSLTIQCQVDSQVTMMFWYRQQPGQSLTLIATANQGSEATYESGFVIDKFPISRPNLTFSTLTVSNMSPEDSSIYLCSVGTGGQETQYFGPGTRLLVL.

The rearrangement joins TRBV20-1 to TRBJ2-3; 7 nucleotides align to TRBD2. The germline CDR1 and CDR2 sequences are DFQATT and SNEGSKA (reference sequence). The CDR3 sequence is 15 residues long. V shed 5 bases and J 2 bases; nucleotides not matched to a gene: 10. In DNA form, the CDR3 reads TGCAGTGCTGAAACTGGCGGGGGAAACACAGATACGCAGTATTTT. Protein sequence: CSAETGGGNTDTQYF.

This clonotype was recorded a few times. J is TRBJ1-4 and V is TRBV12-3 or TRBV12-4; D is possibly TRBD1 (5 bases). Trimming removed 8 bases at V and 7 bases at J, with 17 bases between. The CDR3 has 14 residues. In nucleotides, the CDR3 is TGTGCCAGCGGTACGGGACGGTACTCTGAAAAACTGTTTTTT. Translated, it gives CASGTGRYSEKLFF.

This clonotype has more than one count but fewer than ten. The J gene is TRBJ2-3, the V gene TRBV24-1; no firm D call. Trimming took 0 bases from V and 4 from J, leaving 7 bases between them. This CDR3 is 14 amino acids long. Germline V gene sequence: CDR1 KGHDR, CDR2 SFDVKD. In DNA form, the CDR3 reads TGTGCCACCAGTGATTTGAGTCCGCCAGATACGCAGTATTTT. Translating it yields CATSDLSPPDTQYF.

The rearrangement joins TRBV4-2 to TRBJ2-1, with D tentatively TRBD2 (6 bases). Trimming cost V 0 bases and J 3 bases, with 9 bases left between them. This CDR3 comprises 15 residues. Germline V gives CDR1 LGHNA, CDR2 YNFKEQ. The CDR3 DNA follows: TGTGCCAGCAGCCAAGATGGCGGGGACTACAATGAGCAGTTCTTC. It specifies CASSQDGGDYNEQFF.

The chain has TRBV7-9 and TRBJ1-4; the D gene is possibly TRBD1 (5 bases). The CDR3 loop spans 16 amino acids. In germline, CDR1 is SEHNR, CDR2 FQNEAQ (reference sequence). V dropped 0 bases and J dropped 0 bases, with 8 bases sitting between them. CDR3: CASSLAGGATNEKLFF. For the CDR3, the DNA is TGTGCCAGCAGCTTAGCGGGGGGAGCAACTAATGAAAAACTGTTTTTT.

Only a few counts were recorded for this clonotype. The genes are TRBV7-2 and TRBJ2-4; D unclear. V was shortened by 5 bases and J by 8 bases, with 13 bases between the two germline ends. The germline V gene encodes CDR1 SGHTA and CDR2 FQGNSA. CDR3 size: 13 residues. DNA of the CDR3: TGTGCCAGCAGCCCCGACCCGAAAGACATTCAGTACTTC. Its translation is CASSPDPKDIQYF.

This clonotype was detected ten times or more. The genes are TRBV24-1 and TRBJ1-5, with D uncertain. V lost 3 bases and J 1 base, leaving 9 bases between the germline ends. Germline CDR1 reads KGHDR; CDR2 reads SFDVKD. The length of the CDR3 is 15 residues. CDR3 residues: CATSDGRGSNQPQHF. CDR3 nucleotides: TGTGCCACCAGTGATGGGCGAGGGAGCAATCAGCCCCAGCATTTT.

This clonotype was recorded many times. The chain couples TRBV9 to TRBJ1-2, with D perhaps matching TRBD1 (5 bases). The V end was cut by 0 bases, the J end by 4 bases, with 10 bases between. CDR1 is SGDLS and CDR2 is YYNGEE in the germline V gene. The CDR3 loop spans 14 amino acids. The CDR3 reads CASSVGGRAYGYTF. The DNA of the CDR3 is TGTGCCAGCAGCGTAGGGGGCAGGGCCTATGGCTACACCTTC. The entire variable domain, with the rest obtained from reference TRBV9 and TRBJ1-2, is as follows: DSGVTQTPKHLITATGQRVTLRCSPRSGDLSVYWYQQSLDQGLQFLIQYYNGEERAKGNILERFSAQQFPDLHSELNLSSLELGDSALYFCASSVGGRAYGYTFGSGTRLTVV.

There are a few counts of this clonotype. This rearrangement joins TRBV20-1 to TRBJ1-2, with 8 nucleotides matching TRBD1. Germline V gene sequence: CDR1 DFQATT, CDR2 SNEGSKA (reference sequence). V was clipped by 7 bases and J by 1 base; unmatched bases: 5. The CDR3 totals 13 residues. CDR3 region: CSVTDRGNYGYTF. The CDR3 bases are TGCAGTGTGACCGACAGGGGTAACTATGGCTACACCTTC.

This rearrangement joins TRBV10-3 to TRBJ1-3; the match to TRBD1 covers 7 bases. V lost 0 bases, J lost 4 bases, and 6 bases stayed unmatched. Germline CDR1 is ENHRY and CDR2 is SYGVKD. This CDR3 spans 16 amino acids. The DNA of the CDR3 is TGTGCCATCAGTGAGTCACTAGGACAGGACGGAAACACCATATATTTT. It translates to CAISESLGQDGNTIYF.